The 20 T cell receptor beta chains reported below all come from one sample, sequenced in a study of breast tumors, draining lymph nodes, adjacent tissues. MiXCR, applied by TCRdb to the multiplex PCR reads, yields one record per CDR3 protein. The repertoire holds about 21,000 distinct CDR3 sequences, 45% to 75% seen once, with more than 13% in the top ten. Sequencing used breast tumor tissue. All receptors come from a female donor with breast cancer. Some clones in this sample may be carry-over from other donors' samples.

This chain connects TRBV6-1 to TRBJ2-7, with TRBD1 matching over 12 bases. Germline V CDR1 and CDR2: MNHNS, SASEGT. The V and J ends lost 6 bases and 12 bases, in that order; junction bases with no gene match: 9. This CDR3 region has 13 residues. In DNA form, the CDR3 reads TGTGCCAGCAGCCTGGGACAGGGGGCCCCTGGGTACGTC. Translating gives CASSLGQGAPGYV.

This clonotype was counted a single time. As DNA, the CDR3 is TGCGCCAGCAGACAGGGGGCTAGCACAGATACGCAGTATTTT. Its translation: CASRQGASTDTQYF. V gene TRBV10-2 combines with J gene TRBJ2-3; the match to TRBD1 covers 9 bases. V lost 6 bases and J lost 0; bases outside the gene matches: 1. The germline CDR1 and CDR2 sequences are WSHSY and SAAADI. The CDR3 length is 14 residues.

This clonotype was seen ten or more times. The chain combines TRBV11-2 with TRBJ2-2; weak D call: TRBD2 (6 bases). In germline, CDR1 is SGHAT, CDR2 FQNNGV. The V end was cut by 5 bases, the J end by 7 bases, with 14 bases between. The CDR3 sequence is 14 residues long. CDR3 bases: TGTGCCAGCAGCACCTTGGAGGGTGGCGGGGAGCTGTTTTTT. Translated: CASSTLEGGGELFF.

The genes are TRBV5-1 and TRBJ2-1; TRBD1 matches at 9 bases. The length of the CDR3 is 14 residues. The J segment lost 7 bases and the V segment lost 7 bases, leaving 9 bases of the junction unmatched. Germline assignment: CDR1 SGHRS and CDR2 YFSETQ. CDR3 sequence: CASDQDRGRNEQFF. For the CDR3, the DNA is TGCGCCAGCGACCAGGACAGGGGTCGTAATGAGCAGTTCTTC. Supplemented by reference TRBV5-1 and TRBJ2-1, the full variable domain reads KAGVTQTPRYLIKTRGQQVTLSCSPISGHRSVSWYQQTPGQGLQFLFEYFSETQRNKGNFPGRFSGRQFSNSRSEMNVSTLELGDSALYLCASDQDRGRNEQFFGPGTRLTVL.

On this clonotype: Since a much larger clone is just one base distant, this may be a read error. The chain carries TRBV19 and TRBJ2-4; TRBD2 agrees at 8 bases. Germline CDR1 reads LNHDA; CDR2 reads SQIVND (reference sequence). The length of the CDR3 is 19 residues. CDR3 region: CASSLLSGEISLAKNTQYF. CDR3 coding DNA: TGTGCCAGTAGTCTTCTTAGCGGGGAAATTTCTCTAGCCAAAAACACTCAGTACTTC. The full variable domain, in which reference TRBV19 and TRBJ2-4 provide the parts outside the CDR3, is DGGITQSPKYLFRKEGQNVTLSCEQNLNHDAMYWYRQDPGQGLRLIYYSQIVNDFQKGDIAEGYSVSREKKESFPLTVTSAQKNPTAFYLCASSLLSGEISLAKNTQYFGAGTRLSVL.

This clonotype was observed once. J is TRBJ1-2 and V is TRBV7-2, with 11 bases fitting TRBD1. The V gene end was trimmed by 2 bases and the J gene end by 3 bases; junction bases not matched to a gene: 5. The CDR3 has 16 residues. CDR1 is SGHTA and CDR2 is FQGNSA in the germline V gene. The CDR3 region is CASSLRDRGVYYGYTF. The CDR3 nucleotides are TGTGCCAGCAGCTTACGGGACAGGGGGGTATACTATGGCTACACCTTC.

This clonotype appeared once. A much more abundant neighbour one base away suggests this may be a read error. The chain employs TRBV6-1 and TRBJ2-5, with 7 nucleotides matching TRBD1. The junction had 12 bases not matched to a gene; V was cut back by 7 bases and J by 4 bases. CDR1 is MNHNS, CDR2 SASEGT, per germline. The length of the CDR3 is 15 residues. The CDR3 region is CASTMGQLGGETQYF. The CDR3 nucleotides are TGTGCCAGCACCATGGGACAGCTAGGGGGAGAGACCCAGTACTTC.

The chain recombines TRBV11-1 with TRBJ2-2; weak D call: TRBD1 (6 bases). Trimming took 7 bases from V and 2 from J, leaving 14 bases between them. This CDR3 spans 15 amino acids. Per the germline V gene, CDR1 is SGHAT and CDR2 is FQDESV (reference sequence). CDR3 nucleotide sequence: TGTGCCAGCATCGCACGGGACACTAACACCGGGGAGCTGTTTTTT. Translation gives CASIARDTNTGELFF.

This chain links TRBV7-9 with TRBJ2-1; D uncertain. Trimming shortened V by 0 bases and J by 12 bases, and 6 bases separated the two germline ends. The CDR3 consists of 11 residues. Germline loops: CDR1 SEHNR, CDR2 FQNEAQ (reference sequence). The CDR3 protein is CASSLAGGQFF. The CDR3 nucleotides read TGTGCCAGCAGCTTAGCAGGTGGGCAGTTCTTC.

By frequency in the sample, this clonotype is medium-sized. The CDR3 sequence is CASSSQAGASEQYF. The DNA of the CDR3 is TGCGCCAGCAGCTCCCAAGCGGGAGCGAGCGAGCAGTACTTC. The chain recombines TRBV5-1 with TRBJ2-7, with 8 bases matching TRBD2. The CDR3 runs to 14 residues. J lost 6 bases, V lost 3 bases, and 8 bases had no gene match. Germline assignment: CDR1 SGHRS and CDR2 YFSETQ.

This clonotype was detected ten times or more. The chain is built from TRBV6-2 or TRBV6-3 and TRBJ1-4, with D uncertain. Germline CDR1 and CDR2: MNHEY and SVGEGT. The V gene lost 5 bases and the J gene lost 3 bases, with 10 bases spanning the gap. This CDR3 is built from 14 residues. In DNA form, the CDR3 reads TGTGCCAGCAGTCCCCGGCTACCTAATGAAAAACTGTTTTTT. It is translated as CASSPRLPNEKLFF.

This chain uses TRBV24-1 with TRBJ1-4; 9 positions agree with TRBD1. Germline values: CDR1 KGHDR, CDR2 SFDVKD. CDR3 length: 15 amino acids. The J segment lost 4 bases and the V segment lost 9 bases, leaving 8 bases of the junction unmatched. The CDR3 sequence: CATCKPGQGNEKLFF. In DNA, the CDR3 is TGTGCCACCTGTAAACCGGGACAGGGTAATGAAAAACTGTTTTTT.

This clonotype was recorded only once. V gene TRBV20-1 combines with J gene TRBJ2-5; a possible D gene is TRBD2 (6 bases). Germline V gene sequence: CDR1 DFQATT, CDR2 SNEGSKA (reference sequence). V dropped 6 bases and J dropped 5 bases, with 16 bases sitting between them. This CDR3 comprises 13 residues. CDR3 in DNA: TGCAGTGCCCTCCTCGGGGGTGGGGAGACCCAGTACTTC. Translated: CSALLGGGETQYF.

This clonotype was recorded at least ten times. This sequence joins TRBV5-4 and TRBJ1-1; perhaps TRBD1 as D (5 bases). Trimming shortened V by 0 bases and J by 0 bases, and 9 bases separated the two germline ends. Germline V gene lookup returns CDR1 SGHNT and CDR2 YYREEE (reference sequence). This CDR3 spans 15 amino acids. The CDR3 DNA sequence: TGTGCCAGCAGCTTGGACAGGCCGTTGAACACTGAAGCTTTCTTT. Protein: CASSLDRPLNTEAFF.

For this clonotype: Mismatch with germline at one junction end may stem from a read error. This sequence joins TRBV4-1 and TRBJ2-3, with 7 positions matching TRBD2. Germline V gene sequence: CDR1 MGHRA, CDR2 YSYEKL. The CDR3 consists of 14 residues. The CDR3 loop is CASSQDGGTDTQYF. As DNA, the CDR3 is TGTGCCAGCAGCCAAGACGGGGGGACAGATACGCAGTATTTT.

The chain carries TRBV7-9 and TRBJ2-7; D is undetermined. There are 15 residues in the CDR3. Germline loops: CDR1 SEHNR, CDR2 FQNEAQ (reference sequence). Trimming cost V 7 bases and J 4 bases, with 20 bases left between them. The CDR3, as DNA: TGTGCCAGCAACACCGACACTCGAGGCGGATACGAGCAGTACTTC. Translation gives CASNTDTRGGYEQYF.

This clonotype was counted many times. The chain carries TRBV12-3 or TRBV12-4 and TRBJ2-4; TRBD1 matches at 10 bases. The CDR3 runs 14 residues. Trimming cost V 10 bases and J 3 bases; bases outside gene matches: 6. The CDR3: CATRQGAGKNIQYF. For the CDR3, the DNA is TGTGCCACCAGACAGGGGGCGGGCAAAAACATTCAGTACTTC.

This chain joins TRBV7-2 and TRBJ1-6, with a possible D match to TRBD1 (6 bases). In germline, CDR1 is SGHTA, CDR2 FQGNSA. CDR3 length: 13 residues. V was cut by 5 bases and J by 8 bases, with 10 bases left in between. CDR3 DNA: TGTGCCAGCAGCACCCGACAGGATTCACCCCTCCACTTT. Its translation is CASSTRQDSPLHF.

The chain is built from TRBV14 and TRBJ2-1, with 8 positions matching TRBD2. The CDR3 sequence is 15 residues long. CDR1 SGHDN and CDR2 FVKESK come from the germline V gene. The V segment lost 4 bases and the J segment 2 bases; nucleotides outside the gene matches: 4. CDR3: CASSRPSGPYNEQFF. CDR3 bases: TGTGCCAGCAGCCGCCCTAGCGGGCCCTACAATGAGCAGTTCTTC.

This clonotype appeared many times. V is TRBV6-6 and J is TRBJ1-2; the match to TRBD1 covers 7 bases. CDR1 is MNHNY and CDR2 is SVGAGI in the germline V gene (reference sequence). This CDR3 has 14 residues. V lost 4 bases and J lost 0; bases outside the gene matches: 2. The DNA for the CDR3 is TGTGCCAGCAGTTCCGGGACAGCTAACTATGGCTACACCTTC. It codes for CASSSGTANYGYTF.